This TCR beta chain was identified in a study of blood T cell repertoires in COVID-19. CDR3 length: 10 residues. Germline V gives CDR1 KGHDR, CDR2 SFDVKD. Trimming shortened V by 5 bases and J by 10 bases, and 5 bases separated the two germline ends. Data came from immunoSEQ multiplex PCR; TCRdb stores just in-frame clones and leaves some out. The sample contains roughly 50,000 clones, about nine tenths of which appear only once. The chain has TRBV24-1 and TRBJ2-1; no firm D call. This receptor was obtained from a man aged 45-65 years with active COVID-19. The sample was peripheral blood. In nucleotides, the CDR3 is TGTGCCACCAGTGGGGCGGAGCAGTTCTTC. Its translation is CATSGAEQFF.